These 7 T cell receptor beta chains share one sample of origin, sequenced in a study of T cells in Graves' hyperthyroidism and ophthalmopathy. Amplified regions were TCR beta CDR3 sequences from RNA transcripts. The HTBI primer set served for first-round RT-PCR of the TCR CDR3. Via MiXCR, TCRdb re-called the multiplex PCR reads, giving one row per CDR3 protein. The repertoire includes about 710,000 distinct CDR3 sequences, around 15% of them detected once, and around 7.7% sits in the top ten. The source material was blood. These receptors were collected from a man aged 18-30 years with Graves' hyperthyroidism.

This sequence joins TRBV7-2 and TRBJ1-4; D is perhaps TRBD1 (5 bases). The CDR3 is 16 amino acids. Germline CDR1 is SGHTA and CDR2 is FQGNSA. V lost 1 base and J 6 bases, leaving 15 bases between the germline ends. The CDR3 reads CASSLELGGGDEKLFF. In DNA form, the CDR3 reads TGTGCCAGCAGCTTAGAGCTCGGGGGGGGGGATGAAAAACTGTTTTTT.

This clonotype was picked up a small number of times. The rearrangement uses TRBV20-1 and TRBJ2-7; 10 bases map to TRBD2. V lost 4 bases and J lost 3; bases outside the gene matches: 9. Germline-derived CDR1 and CDR2 are DFQATT and SNEGSKA (reference sequence). CDR3 length equals 15 residues. The CDR3 loop is CSATRRTSGNYEQYF. The CDR3 bases are TGCAGTGCTACACGGCGGACTAGCGGAAACTACGAGCAGTACTTC.

The rearrangement links TRBV9 to TRBJ1-2; 8 positions match TRBD1. The length of the CDR3 is 14 residues. Germline assignment: CDR1 SGDLS and CDR2 YYNGEE. Trimming cost V 3 bases and J 6 bases; bases outside gene matches: 7. In DNA, the CDR3 is TGTGCCAGCAGCGGAATAGGACAGGGCGATGGCTACACCTTC. Amino acid sequence: CASSGIGQGDGYTF.

This clonotype was seen repeatedly, ten times or more. V and J are TRBV15 and TRBJ1-2; 9 nucleotides line up with TRBD1. The CDR3 has 15 residues. V shed 3 bases and J 5 bases; nucleotides not matched to a gene: 7. Germline loops: CDR1 LNHNV, CDR2 YYDKDF (reference sequence). The CDR3 here is CATSRDTGGWYGYTF. The DNA of the CDR3 is TGTGCCACCAGCAGGGACACAGGGGGCTGGTATGGCTACACCTTC. Looking up the rest from reference TRBV15 and TRBJ1-2 gives the full variable domain: DAMVIQNPRYQVTQFGKPVTLSCSQTLNHNVMYWYQQKSSQAPKLLFHYYDKDFNNEADTPDNFQSRRPNTSFCFLDIRSPGLGDTAMYLCATSRDTGGWYGYTFGSGTRLTVV.

Only a few counts were recorded for this clonotype. The rearrangement joins TRBV28 to TRBJ1-2, with 8 positions matching TRBD1. The CDR3 extends over 15 amino acids. CDR1 and CDR2 from the germline V gene are MDHEN and SYDVKM. V was clipped by 3 bases and J by 7 bases; unmatched bases: 10. The CDR3, as DNA: TGTGCCAGCAGTTTGACAGGGACAGGTACGTCTGGCTACACCTTC. Protein product: CASSLTGTGTSGYTF.

This clonotype was found many times. The V gene is TRBV11-3, the J gene TRBJ2-5; 7 bases line up with TRBD2. After removal of 5 bases from V and 5 bases from J, the junction contained 14 bases not matched to a gene. The length of the CDR3 is 16 residues. Germline CDR1 is SGHNT and CDR2 is YENEEA. CDR3 sequence: CASSARLPGGGETQYF. The CDR3 DNA is TGTGCCAGCAGCGCCCGTCTGCCGGGAGGAGGGGAGACCCAGTACTTC.

V is TRBV10-3 and J is TRBJ2-2; 8 bases match TRBD2. Per germline, CDR1 ENHRY and CDR2 SYGVKD. This CDR3 comprises 15 residues. The V and J ends lost 3 bases and 5 bases, in that order; junction bases with no gene match: 5. CDR3 protein: CAISDQAGATGELFF. The CDR3 DNA sequence: TGTGCCATCAGTGACCAAGCGGGGGCTACCGGGGAGCTGTTTTTT.